This TCR beta chain was found in a study of CD8 T cells in ankylosing spondylitis. V lost 3 bases and J 4 bases, leaving 13 bases between the germline ends. This CDR3 region has 15 residues. CDR1 and CDR2 (germline): MDHEN, SYDVKM. Making use of molecular barcodes, quantitative 5'-RACE generated TCR beta libraries. MiXCR, applied by TCRdb to the 5' RACE reads, yields one record per CDR3 protein. The data hold around 770,000 distinct CDR3 sequences, with about 12% observed a single time. The sample holds a few counts of this clonotype. Antigen: not known. General observations from the study: As reported, disease-linked clones showed significant enrichment in matched ankylosing spondylitis synovial fluid. Blood from ankylosing spondylitis patients appeared to carry a characteristic roughly eight-variant TCR beta motif. Peripheral blood samples showed relatively rare disease-linked clones, and these clones were CD8+.

What was sequenced was blood, either unsorted or a sorted T cell fraction (not recorded which). The clonotype originates from a male donor with ankylosing spondylitis. The chain joins TRBV28 to TRBJ2-1; D may correspond to TRBD1 or TRBD2 (6 bases each). CDR3 DNA sequence: TGTGCCAGCAGTTTGGGGGGCTATCGATACAATGAGCAGTTCTTC. This sequence encodes CASSLGGYRYNEQFF.